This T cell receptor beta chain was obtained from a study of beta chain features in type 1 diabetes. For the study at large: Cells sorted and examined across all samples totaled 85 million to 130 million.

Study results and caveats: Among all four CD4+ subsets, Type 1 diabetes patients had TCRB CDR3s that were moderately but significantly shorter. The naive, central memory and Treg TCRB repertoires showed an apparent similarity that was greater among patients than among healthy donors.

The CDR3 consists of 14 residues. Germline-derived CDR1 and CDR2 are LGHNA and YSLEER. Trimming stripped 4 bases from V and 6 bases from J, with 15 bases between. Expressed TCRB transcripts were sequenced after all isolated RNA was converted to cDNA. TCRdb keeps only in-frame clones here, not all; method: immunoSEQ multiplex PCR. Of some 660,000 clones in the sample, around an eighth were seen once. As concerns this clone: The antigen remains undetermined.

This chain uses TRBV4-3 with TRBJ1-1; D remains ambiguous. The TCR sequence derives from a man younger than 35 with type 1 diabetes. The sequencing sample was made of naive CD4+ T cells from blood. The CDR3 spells CASSPTPEYAEAFF. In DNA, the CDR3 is TGCGCCAGCAGCCCGACCCCGGAATATGCTGAAGCTTTCTTT.